Listed here is a single T cell receptor (beta chain). Trimming at V came to 4 bases and at J to 4 bases, leaving 5 bases not matched to a gene. The CDR3 runs 16 residues. Germline V gives CDR1 SGHTA, CDR2 FQGNSA. This record belongs to a study of blood T cell repertoires in COVID-19. Study as a whole: T cells, B-cell-depleted T cells, or PBMCs supplied cDNA or gDNA.

Participants' own reports of clinical history determined their cohort assignment. The study counted Cohort 3 donors as recovered given two negative PCRs, clearance, or symptom resolution. The repertoire was sequenced with immunoSEQ multiplex PCR; TCRdb's copy has only in-frame clones and lacks some. Seen here are 310,000 or so clones, about 83% observed once, and the top ten hold over 6%. The sequenced sample consisted of PBMCs or T cells enriched from blood (not recorded which). The clonotype was recovered from a woman in her thirties or forties who had recovered from COVID-19. The chain carries TRBV7-2 and TRBJ2-1; 12 bases align to TRBD2. The CDR3 bases are TGTGCCAGCAGCTACCGGGGGACTAGCGGGTACAATGAGCAGTTCTTC. It is translated as CASSYRGTSGYNEQFF.